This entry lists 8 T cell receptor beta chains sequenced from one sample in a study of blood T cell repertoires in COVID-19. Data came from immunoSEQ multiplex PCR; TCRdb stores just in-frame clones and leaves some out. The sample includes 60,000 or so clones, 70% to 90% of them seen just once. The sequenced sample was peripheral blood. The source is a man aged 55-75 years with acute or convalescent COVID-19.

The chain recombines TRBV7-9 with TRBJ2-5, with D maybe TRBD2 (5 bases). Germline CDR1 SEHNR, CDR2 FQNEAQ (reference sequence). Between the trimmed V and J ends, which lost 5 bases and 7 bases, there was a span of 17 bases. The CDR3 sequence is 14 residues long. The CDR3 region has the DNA TGTGCCAGCAGCCTAAGGGCAGCCGAGGGGACCCAGTACTTC. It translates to CASSLRAAEGTQYF. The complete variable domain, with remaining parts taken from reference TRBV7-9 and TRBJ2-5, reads DTGVSQNPRHKITKRGQNVTFRCDPISEHNRLYWYRQTLGQGPEFLTYFQNEAQLEKSRLLSDRFSAERPKGSFSTLEIQRTEQGDSAMYLCASSLRAAEGTQYFGPGTRLLVL.

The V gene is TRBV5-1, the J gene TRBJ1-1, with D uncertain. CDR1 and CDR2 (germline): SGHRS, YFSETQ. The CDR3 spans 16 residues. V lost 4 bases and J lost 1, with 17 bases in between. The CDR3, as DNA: TGCGCCAGCAGCGCGGGCCGGATCTCGGGGAACACTGAAGCTTTCTTT. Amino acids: CASSAGRISGNTEAFF.

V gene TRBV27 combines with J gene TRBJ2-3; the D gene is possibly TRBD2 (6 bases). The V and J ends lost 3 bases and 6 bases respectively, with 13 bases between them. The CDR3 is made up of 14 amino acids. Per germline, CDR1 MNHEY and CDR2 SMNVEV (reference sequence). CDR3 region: CASSLSGGLDTQYF. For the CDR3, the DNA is TGTGCCAGCAGTTTGTCCGGGGGTTTGGATACGCAGTATTTT.

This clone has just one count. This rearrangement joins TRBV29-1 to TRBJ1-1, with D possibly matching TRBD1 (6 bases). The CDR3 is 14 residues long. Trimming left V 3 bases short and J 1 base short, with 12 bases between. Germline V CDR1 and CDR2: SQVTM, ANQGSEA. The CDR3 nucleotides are TGCAGCGTTGACCTACAGGGCCCGAACACTGAAGCTTTCTTT. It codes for CSVDLQGPNTEAFF.

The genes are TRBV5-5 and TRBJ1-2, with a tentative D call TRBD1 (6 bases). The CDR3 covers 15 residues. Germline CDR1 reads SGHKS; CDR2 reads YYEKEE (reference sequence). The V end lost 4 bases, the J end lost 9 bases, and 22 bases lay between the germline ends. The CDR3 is CASSDWRTQGVRYTF. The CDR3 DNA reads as TGTGCCAGCAGCGATTGGAGGACACAGGGTGTACGCTACACCTTC.

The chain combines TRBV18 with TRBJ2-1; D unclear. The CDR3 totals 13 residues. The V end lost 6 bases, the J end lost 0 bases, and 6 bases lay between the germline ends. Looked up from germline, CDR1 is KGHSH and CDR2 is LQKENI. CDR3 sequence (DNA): TGTGCCAGCTCCCCGAGCTCCTACAATGAGCAGTTCTTC. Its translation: CASSPSSYNEQFF.

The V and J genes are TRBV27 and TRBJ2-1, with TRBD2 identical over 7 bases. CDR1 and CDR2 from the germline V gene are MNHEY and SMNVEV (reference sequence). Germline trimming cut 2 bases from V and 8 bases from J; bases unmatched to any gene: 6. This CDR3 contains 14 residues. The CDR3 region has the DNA TGTGCCAGCAGTTTACGCGGGAGCGTGCATGAGCAGTTCTTC. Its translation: CASSLRGSVHEQFF.

The CDR3 DNA sequence: TGCGCCAGCAGCCCCGGACAGGGGTATAACACCGGGGAGCTGTTTTTT. This gives the protein CASSPGQGYNTGELFF. The V and J genes are TRBV5-1 and TRBJ2-2, with 9 bases fitting TRBD1. Germline-derived CDR1 and CDR2 are SGHRS and YFSETQ. Trimming removed 4 bases from V and 2 bases from J; junction bases left unmatched: 6. The CDR3 sequence is 16 residues long.